This record looks at one T cell receptor beta chain sequence and its context. No antigen is known for it. One base away there is no much larger clone; base qualities are not given. The CDR3 contains 13 residues, cysteine and phenylalanine counted. Only the CDR3 DNA stays, 39 bases, in frame from base 1. Sequences LGHDT (CDR1) and YNNKEL (CDR2) are obtained from the germline V gene (reference sequence). A distance of 11 bases separates the germline ends of V and J, which lose 6 bases and 2 bases respectively. The sample belongs to a study of control samples from healthy donors and cancer patients (dated by TCRdb to about 2020). Library preparation employed the immunoSEQ multiplex PCR assay. Held by TCRdb, this immuneACCESS table contains in-frame sequences only and omits some clones. Under half of the omission traces to an unresolved V gene where checked; the cause of the rest is unknown. This sample gives roughly 55,000 clones in total; roughly 95% of them show up just once. About 1% of the sample is taken by the ten largest.

This sequence was found in a woman between 18 and 29 years old in good health. The V and J segments used are TRBV3-1 (or the pseudogene TRBV3-2) and TRBJ2-7, with TRBD1 tentatively as D gene (6 bases match). Sample: blood. The CDR3: CASSPDSPYEQYF. The DNA is as follows: TGTGCCAGCAGTCCGGACAGTCCCTACGAGCAGTACTTC.